These T cell receptor beta chains were read from a single sample in a study of spatial heterogeneity in lung cancer. TCRdb recomputed calls from the 5' RACE reads with MiXCR, one row per CDR3 protein. Of about 94,000 distinct CDR3 sequences in the sample, just under 20% were seen once. The starting material was PBMCs, obtained at follow-up. These receptors originate from a male donor with early-stage non-small cell lung cancer. The CDR3 runs from the conserved cysteine through the conserved F or W. D genes are given only for firm matches. Clone size is given for some rows only: seen once, a few or many times, or a class if the clone is expanded.

cdr3_nt cdr3_aa j_call clone_size v_call d_call
TGCAGCGCCGAAAACCGGGGCCAAGAGACCCAGTACTTC CSAENRGQETQYF TRBJ2-5 many TRBV29-1 .
TGTGCCAGCACCCTAATAGGGCACGGCTACACCTTC CASTLIGHGYTF TRBJ1-2 few TRBV7-9 .
TGCAGTGCTAGGGGACTAGCTGCGGGGCGCGGCACAGATACGCAGTATTTT CSARGLAAGRGTDTQYF TRBJ2-3 . TRBV20-1 TRBD2
TGTGCCAGCAGCGTAGCAGCGGGGGGCCTGAATGAGCAGTTCTTC CASSVAAGGLNEQFF TRBJ2-1 few TRBV9 TRBD2
TGCGCCAGCCGCTCGAGGGGGGGGATCGATGAGCAGTTCTTC CASRSRGGIDEQFF TRBJ2-1 few TRBV10-2 .
TGCGCCAGCAGTCAATCCGTCCAGGAGGCTTTCTTT CASSQSVQEAFF TRBJ1-1 few TRBV23-1 .
TGTGCCAGCAGTTTAAGGACAGGGGCCGCCGGGGAGCTGTTTTTT CASSLRTGAAGELFF TRBJ2-2 . TRBV12-3/TRBV12-4 TRBD1
TGTGCCAGCAGTTTATCTCGGGGGAGGTTCTACGAGCAGTACTTC CASSLSRGRFYEQYF TRBJ2-7 once TRBV27 .
TGTGCCAGCTCATCAGCGGAGACCCAGTACTTC CASSSAETQYF TRBJ2-5 many TRBV18 .
TGTGCCAGCAGCTTTGAGGGGGAGACCCAGTACTTC CASSFEGETQYF TRBJ2-5 few TRBV7-9 .
TGCAGCGTTGGCGTCGATGGGGGAGCCACCGGGGAGCTGTTTTTT CSVGVDGGATGELFF TRBJ2-2 . TRBV29-1 .
TGTGCCAGCAGTGAGTCGCCCGAAGCTTTCTTT CASSESPEAFF TRBJ1-1 . TRBV2 .
TGCGCCAGCAGCCAAGATCTCGCCTCTCGGACCGGGGAGCTGTTTTTT CASSQDLASRTGELFF TRBJ2-2 few TRBV4-1 .
TGCAGCGTTGCAGGGGTTCAGTATGGCTACACCTTC CSVAGVQYGYTF TRBJ1-2 . TRBV29-1 .
TGTGCCAGCAGCCCCTCACCCGGGGAGCTGTTTTTT CASSPSPGELFF TRBJ2-2 few TRBV7-3 .
TGCGCCAGCAGTGATTCCAGGGGTTCTGGGGCCAACGTCCTGACTTTC CASSDSRGSGANVLTF TRBJ2-6 . TRBV4-1 .
TGTGCCACCAGTGATTCAGAGGGGAAAAACACCGGGGAGCTGTTTTTT CATSDSEGKNTGELFF TRBJ2-2 many TRBV24-1 .
TGTGCCAGCAGCTTAGTACAGGGGGCGCGAGACTATGGCTACACCTTC CASSLVQGARDYGYTF TRBJ1-2 few TRBV7-2 TRBD1
TGCGCCAGCGCAGGGGACAGGGGCTACGAGCAGTACTTC CASAGDRGYEQYF TRBJ2-7 many TRBV5-1 TRBD1
TGTGCCAGCTCACCGACAGGAGATAGCTCCTATAATTCACCCCTCCACTTT CASSPTGDSSYNSPLHF TRBJ1-6 . TRBV18 .
TGTGCCAGCAACCTTGGCCAGACCAATTCACCCCTCCACTTT CASNLGQTNSPLHF TRBJ1-6 few TRBV6-1 .
TGTGCCAGCAGTTCCCAGGGTATTGGGAATCAGCCCCAGCATTTT CASSSQGIGNQPQHF TRBJ1-5 few TRBV12-3/TRBV12-4 .
TGTGCCATCAGTGAAGGCATGGAAGCTTTCTTT CAISEGMEAFF TRBJ1-1 many TRBV10-3 .
TGTGCCATCAGTGAGTTGCTTTCGGGTGAGCAGTTCTTC CAISELLSGEQFF TRBJ2-1 . TRBV10-3 .
TGTGCCAGCAGTTTGCCTGGGATAATCGCTGAAGCTTTCTTT CASSLPGIIAEAFF TRBJ1-1 few TRBV12-3/TRBV12-4 .
TGTGCCAGCAGCCAAGGGGGGGGTCTCGGGCTTCAAGAGACCCAGTACTTC CASSQGGGLGLQETQYF TRBJ2-5 many TRBV3-1 TRBD2
TGTGCCAGCTCACCAGTCCGACTAGCGGGAACAGCCGGGGAGCTGTTTTTT CASSPVRLAGTAGELFF TRBJ2-2 . TRBV18 TRBD2
TGTGCCAGCTCACCACGGGCAGAACCTAGTGGCTACACCTTC CASSPRAEPSGYTF TRBJ1-2 . TRBV18 .
TGTGCCAGCAGTAGGGACTCTGGGGCCAACGTCCTGACTTTC CASSRDSGANVLTF TRBJ2-6 few TRBV6-2/TRBV6-3 .
TGCGCCAGCAGCTTGGCTAGCGGGACTGCAGATACGCAGTATTTT CASSLASGTADTQYF TRBJ2-3 many TRBV5-1 TRBD2
TGTGCCAGCAGCTTAGGGGGACTTACAGATACGCAGTATTTT CASSLGGLTDTQYF TRBJ2-3 medium-sized TRBV7-2 .
TGTGCCAGCAGCTGGGGGGTAGCTAATGAAAAACTGTTTTTT CASSWGVANEKLFF TRBJ1-4 few TRBV7-9 .
TGTGCCACCAGTGACACGACAGGGTACATTCAGTACTTC CATSDTTGYIQYF TRBJ2-4 few TRBV24-1 TRBD1
TGTGCCACCGGTTCTCGCTGGGACTCTGAAGCTTTCTTT CATGSRWDSEAFF TRBJ1-1 . TRBV24-1 .
TGTGCTAGTGGTTTGGTACCGGACGGGAGCGGCCCCTACAATGAGCAGTTCTTC CASGLVPDGSGPYNEQFF TRBJ2-1 . TRBV12-5 .
TGCGCCAGCAGCCGGGACAAGAACACCGGGGAGCTGTTTTTT CASSRDKNTGELFF TRBJ2-2 few TRBV4-3 .
TGTGCCAGCAGTTACTTGTCGGGAACTAATGAAAAACTGTTTTTT CASSYLSGTNEKLFF TRBJ1-4 many TRBV12-3/TRBV12-4 .
TGTGCCAGCAGCTTAAAAACAGGCGCCAAAAACATTCAGTACTTC CASSLKTGAKNIQYF TRBJ2-4 few TRBV7-9 .